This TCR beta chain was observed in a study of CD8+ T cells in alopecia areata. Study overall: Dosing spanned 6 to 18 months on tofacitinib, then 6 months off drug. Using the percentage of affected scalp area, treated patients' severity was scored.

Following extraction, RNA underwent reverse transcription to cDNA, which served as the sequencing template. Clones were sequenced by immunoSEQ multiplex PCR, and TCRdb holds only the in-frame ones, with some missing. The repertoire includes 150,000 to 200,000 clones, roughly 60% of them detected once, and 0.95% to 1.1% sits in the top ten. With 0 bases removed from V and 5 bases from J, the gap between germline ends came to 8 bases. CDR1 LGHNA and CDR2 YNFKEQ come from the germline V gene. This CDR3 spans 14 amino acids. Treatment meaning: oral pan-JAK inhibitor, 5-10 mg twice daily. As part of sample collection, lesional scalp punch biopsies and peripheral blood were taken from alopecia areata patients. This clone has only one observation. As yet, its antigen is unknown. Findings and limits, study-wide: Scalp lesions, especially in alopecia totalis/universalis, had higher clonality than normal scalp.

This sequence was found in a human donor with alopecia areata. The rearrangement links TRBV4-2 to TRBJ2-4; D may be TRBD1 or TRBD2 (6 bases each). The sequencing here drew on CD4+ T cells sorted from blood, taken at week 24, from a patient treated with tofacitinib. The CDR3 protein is CASSQDRGQNIQYF. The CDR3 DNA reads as TGTGCCAGCAGCCAAGATCGGGGGCAAAACATTCAGTACTTC.